Listed below are T cell receptor beta chains from one sample, sequenced in a study of blood T cell repertoires in COVID-19. TCRdb's copy holds only in-frame clones and misses some; the assay was immunoSEQ multiplex PCR. The top ten hold 5.5% to 6.5% of the sample, which has about 250,000 clones, about 82% seen once. Sequencing used peripheral blood. The receptors here all came from a woman of 80 years or more with COVID-19, enrolled during active disease. Both conserved end residues are part of each CDR3. The D gene is left open where the match is weak. Not every row has a clone size; where given, it reads once, few, many or a size class.

d_gene: NA; v_gene: TRBV2; abundance: once; len: 16; j_gene: TRBJ1-3; CDR3nt: TGTGCCAGCAGTGGTGGAGGGACCCTCCGTGGAAACACCATATATTTT; CDR3aa: CASSGGGTLRGNTIYF
d_gene: TRBD1; v_gene: TRBV25-1; abundance: NA; len: 13; j_gene: TRBJ1-2; CDR3nt: TGTGCCAGTCTTCCGGGACAGGGGAATGGCTACACCTTC; CDR3aa: CASLPGQGNGYTF
d_gene: TRBD2; v_gene: TRBV24-1; abundance: NA; len: 20; j_gene: TRBJ2-3; CDR3nt: TGTGCCACCAGTGCGGTTGGGAGTAGCGGGGGCCGATTGAACACAGATACGCAGTATTTT; CDR3aa: CATSAVGSSGGRLNTDTQYF
d_gene: NA; v_gene: TRBV18; abundance: few; len: 15; j_gene: TRBJ1-4; CDR3nt: TGTGCCAGCTCACTTTTAGGAGCAACTAATGAAAAACTGTTTTTT; CDR3aa: CASSLLGATNEKLFF
d_gene: NA; v_gene: TRBV6-1; abundance: NA; len: 15; j_gene: TRBJ1-2; CDR3nt: TGTGCCAGCAGTGAAGTACCGGGAAACCACTATGGCTACACCTTC; CDR3aa: CASSEVPGNHYGYTF
d_gene: TRBD2; v_gene: TRBV7-8; abundance: NA; len: 14; j_gene: TRBJ2-4; CDR3nt: TGTGCCAGCAGGGCTAGCGGGGGGTGGGACATTCAGTACTTC; CDR3aa: CASRASGGWDIQYF
d_gene: NA; v_gene: TRBV29-1; abundance: NA; len: 12; j_gene: TRBJ2-1; CDR3nt: TGCAGCGCCGGGGTAGGGGGCAATGAGCAGTTCTTC; CDR3aa: CSAGVGGNEQFF
d_gene: TRBD1; v_gene: TRBV11-2; abundance: NA; len: 11; j_gene: TRBJ2-2; CDR3nt: TGTGCCAGCACAGGGGGCTGGGAGCTGTTTTTT; CDR3aa: CASTGGWELFF
d_gene: TRBD2; v_gene: TRBV9; abundance: NA; len: 15; j_gene: TRBJ2-1; CDR3nt: TGTGCCAGCAGCGACCCCGGGACTAGCGGCAATGAGCAGTTCTTC; CDR3aa: CASSDPGTSGNEQFF
d_gene: TRBD1; v_gene: TRBV9; abundance: NA; len: 16; j_gene: TRBJ2-5; CDR3nt: TGTGCCAGCAGCGTCGGACAGGGCAAGTTGCAAGAGACCCAGTACTTC; CDR3aa: CASSVGQGKLQETQYF
d_gene: TRBD2; v_gene: TRBV6-6; abundance: NA; len: 14; j_gene: TRBJ2-3; CDR3nt: TGTGCCAGCAGGGACGGGGGGGACACAGATACGCAGTATTTT; CDR3aa: CASRDGGDTDTQYF
d_gene: NA; v_gene: TRBV6-4; abundance: NA; len: 13; j_gene: TRBJ2-1; CDR3nt: TGTGCCAGCAGCCGGGAGATTGGCAATGAGCAGTTCTTC; CDR3aa: CASSREIGNEQFF
d_gene: TRBD1; v_gene: TRBV3-1/TRBV3-2; abundance: NA; len: 16; j_gene: TRBJ1-1; CDR3nt: TGTGCCAGCAGCCAAAGGACAGGCAGTGGGAACACTGAAGCTTTCTTT; CDR3aa: CASSQRTGSGNTEAFF
d_gene: NA; v_gene: TRBV7-2; abundance: NA; len: 15; j_gene: TRBJ2-5; CDR3nt: TGTGCCAGCAGCTTAACCCAGTACCCCCAAGAGACCCAGTACTTC; CDR3aa: CASSLTQYPQETQYF
d_gene: TRBD1; v_gene: TRBV10-3; abundance: NA; len: 16; j_gene: TRBJ2-3; CDR3nt: TGTGCCATCAGTGGGACAGGGCGCGGGGGCACAGATACGCAGTATTTT; CDR3aa: CAISGTGRGGTDTQYF
d_gene: NA; v_gene: TRBV6-6; abundance: NA; len: 13; j_gene: TRBJ2-3; CDR3nt: TGTGCCAGCAGCAAACAAGAGGCAGATACGCAGTATTTT; CDR3aa: CASSKQEADTQYF